A selection of T cell receptor beta chains follows, all from one sample in a study of T cells after yellow fever vaccination. MiXCR, applied by TCRdb to the 5' RACE reads, yields one record per CDR3 protein. The sample contains about 230,000 distinct CDR3 sequences, around 6.7% of which appear only once. The specimen was CD4+ T cells sorted from PBMCs, collected on the day of the yellow fever booster vaccination. The receptors here all came from a man aged 30-40 years who received the YFV17D yellow fever vaccine. The CDR3 runs from the conserved cysteine through the conserved F or W. A D gene is named only where the DNA matches it firmly. Part of the rows lack a size; the others show once, few, many or a class for expanded clones.

size	D	V	J	CDR3
-	-	TRBV9	TRBJ2-5	CASSVVGEKGTQYF
few	TRBD2	TRBV7-8	TRBJ2-1	CASSTRTSGRNEQFF
-	TRBD2	TRBV20-1	TRBJ2-3	CSASTGTSLSTDTQYF
many	TRBD2	TRBV4-3	TRBJ2-3	CASSPRWGREGRDTQYF
many	-	TRBV15	TRBJ1-4	CATSRGETNEKLFF
-	TRBD1	TRBV15	TRBJ1-2	CATSSGGQIYGYTF
few	TRBD1	TRBV2	TRBJ2-1	CASSEDRADRGRNEQFF
-	-	TRBV5-1	TRBJ2-7	CASSLWGAGTYEQYF
few	-	TRBV10-2	TRBJ2-7	CASSVISGSYEQYF
-	-	TRBV28	TRBJ1-2	CASSLAVAYGYTF
-	-	TRBV14	TRBJ2-7	CASSQDGPRRGGYEQYF
many	TRBD2	TRBV9	TRBJ2-1	CASSARLTSGSYNEQFF
few	-	TRBV10-3	TRBJ2-7	CATRATGYEQYF
many	TRBD2	TRBV20-1	TRBJ2-4	CSARDLGLAGVAKNIQYF
-	-	TRBV24-1	TRBJ2-7	CATSDFPRSYEQYF
few	-	TRBV5-5	TRBJ2-2	CASSWGQGPNTGELFF
-	-	TRBV10-3	TRBJ2-7	CAISQSYEQYF
-	TRBD1	TRBV7-6	TRBJ1-1	CASSTQTGALNTEAFF
many	-	TRBV5-1	TRBJ2-3	CASSLAGGDSTDTQYF
-	-	TRBV20-1	TRBJ1-5	CCARPLTGSNSNQPQHF
many	-	TRBV28	TRBJ2-7	CASNVGVLTYEQYF
-	TRBD2	TRBV29-1	TRBJ2-3	CSVTSGVSTDTQYF
-	TRBD2	TRBV7-2	TRBJ2-7	CASSLREVLRVQYF
many	-	TRBV5-1	TRBJ1-5	CASSYLPQQPQHF
many	TRBD2	TRBV27	TRBJ2-2	CASIPAGRTGELFF
-	TRBD1	TRBV6-1	TRBJ1-2	CASRVQGYYGYTF
few	-	TRBV12-3/TRBV12-4	TRBJ2-1	CASSGQGDEQFF
-	-	TRBV5-5	TRBJ1-1	CASSLGSGEGTEAFF
few	-	TRBV7-6	TRBJ2-2	CASSLESGIGTGELFF
few	-	TRBV29-1	TRBJ2-1	CSVEDNTHNEQFF
few	TRBD1	TRBV10-3	TRBJ1-2	CAIRRGTGLDGYTF
-	TRBD1	TRBV11-2	TRBJ2-3	CASSARDRGELYF